This is a list of T cell receptor beta chains from one sample in a study of T cell responses to AZD1222 COVID-19 vaccine. Profiling relied on immunoSEQ multiplex PCR, and the TCRdb table lists in-frame clones only, not all of them. Seen here are 130,000 or so clones, roughly nine tenths observed once, and the top ten hold approximately 1.7%. Sample: peripheral blood, taken on day 0 of AZD1222 vaccination. The origin of the receptors is an adult in good health. Both conserved end residues are part of each CDR3. The D gene is left open where the match is weak. Clone size is not always given. Where it is, it says once, few, many or a class for expanded clones.

J gene: TRBJ1-5; V gene: TRBV19; clone size: -; D gene: TRBD1; CDR3 DNA: TGTGCCAGTAGTCCAAACGAGGGGACAGGGGGCGGTCAGCCCCAGCATTTT; CDR3 protein: CASSPNEGTGGGQPQHF
J gene: TRBJ1-2; V gene: TRBV5-6; clone size: -; D gene: -; CDR3 DNA: TGTGCCAGCAACCGGGGGGCTAACTATGGCTACACCTTC; CDR3 protein: CASNRGANYGYTF
J gene: TRBJ1-1; V gene: TRBV19; clone size: -; D gene: TRBD1; CDR3 DNA: TGTGCCAGTAGTCCGCGGGACAGGGGGGTTTCGAACACTGAAGCTTTCTTT; CDR3 protein: CASSPRDRGVSNTEAFF
J gene: TRBJ1-1; V gene: TRBV6-5; clone size: -; D gene: -; CDR3 DNA: TGTGCCAGCACCCTACAGGGTAACACTGAAGCTTTCTTT; CDR3 protein: CASTLQGNTEAFF
J gene: TRBJ1-4; V gene: TRBV29-1; clone size: -; D gene: -; CDR3 DNA: TGCAGCGTTGAAGAAGTGGGAGGGCGAAAACTGTTTTTT; CDR3 protein: CSVEEVGGRKLFF
J gene: TRBJ1-5; V gene: TRBV2; clone size: -; D gene: TRBD1; CDR3 DNA: TGTGCCAGCAGTGGGACAGGGGGTAACCAGCCCCAGCATTTT; CDR3 protein: CASSGTGGNQPQHF
J gene: TRBJ1-4; V gene: TRBV19; clone size: -; D gene: -; CDR3 DNA: TGTGCCAGTAGTATGAGTGTGGAAAGGGGCCGGGAAAAACTGTTTTTT; CDR3 protein: CASSMSVERGREKLFF
J gene: TRBJ2-1; V gene: TRBV6-2/TRBV6-3; clone size: -; D gene: TRBD2; CDR3 DNA: TGTGCCAGCAGCCCCCCACTAGCGGGGACGGACAATGAGCAGTTCTTC; CDR3 protein: CASSPPLAGTDNEQFF
J gene: TRBJ2-7; V gene: TRBV18; clone size: once; D gene: -; CDR3 DNA: TGTGCCAGCTCACCACGGGAAGGAACAGGGAGCTTCTACGAGCAGTACTTC; CDR3 protein: CASSPREGTGSFYEQYF
J gene: TRBJ1-5; V gene: TRBV3-1/TRBV3-2; clone size: -; D gene: TRBD1; CDR3 DNA: TGTGCCAGCAGCCAAGGCTTAACAGGGGGCCAACAGCCCCAGCATTTT; CDR3 protein: CASSQGLTGGQQPQHF
J gene: TRBJ2-5; V gene: TRBV5-8; clone size: -; D gene: -; CDR3 DNA: TGTGCCAGCAGCTTGGGGGGGGGCCGGGCGGCCCAGTACTTC; CDR3 protein: CASSLGGGRAAQYF
J gene: TRBJ2-5; V gene: TRBV24-1; clone size: -; D gene: TRBD1; CDR3 DNA: TGTGCCACCAGTGATCCCACCGGGACAGGGAGGGAGACCCAGTACTTC; CDR3 protein: CATSDPTGTGRETQYF
J gene: TRBJ1-5; V gene: TRBV10-2; clone size: -; D gene: -; CDR3 DNA: TGCGCCAGCAGTGAGGGAGGCGAGAATCAGCCCCAGCATTTT; CDR3 protein: CASSEGGENQPQHF
J gene: TRBJ2-1; V gene: TRBV24-1; clone size: -; D gene: -; CDR3 DNA: TGTGCCACCAGTGAAGGGAGTGCCAACTCCTACAATGAGCAGTTCTTC; CDR3 protein: CATSEGSANSYNEQFF
J gene: TRBJ1-2; V gene: TRBV5-1; clone size: -; D gene: -; CDR3 DNA: TGCGCCAGCAGCTTGGCCCTGGACGGCTATGGCTACACCTTC; CDR3 protein: CASSLALDGYGYTF
J gene: TRBJ1-1; V gene: TRBV29-1; clone size: -; D gene: TRBD1; CDR3 DNA: TGCAGCGCCACGACAGGGCCGGGCACTGAAGCTTTCTTT; CDR3 protein: CSATTGPGTEAFF
J gene: TRBJ2-1; V gene: TRBV5-6; clone size: -; D gene: -; CDR3 DNA: TGTGCCAGCAGCTGGGGGGACACGAGCTCCTACAATGAGCAGTTCTTC; CDR3 protein: CASSWGDTSSYNEQFF
J gene: TRBJ1-5; V gene: TRBV3-1/TRBV3-2; clone size: -; D gene: -; CDR3 DNA: TGTGCCAGCAGCCAAGCCAGTAGCAATCAGCCCCAGCATTTT; CDR3 protein: CASSQASSNQPQHF
J gene: TRBJ1-1; V gene: TRBV19; clone size: -; D gene: TRBD1; CDR3 DNA: TGTGCCAGTAGTATAGGGACAGGGGGTGGGGTAACTGAAGCTTTCTTT; CDR3 protein: CASSIGTGGGVTEAFF
J gene: TRBJ1-2; V gene: TRBV24-1; clone size: -; D gene: -; CDR3 DNA: TGTGCCACCAGTGCCTTAGACTCGGGCTACACCTTC; CDR3 protein: CATSALDSGYTF
J gene: TRBJ2-7; V gene: TRBV12-5; clone size: -; D gene: -; CDR3 DNA: TGTGCTAGTGGTTTGGAAACCCCCAGGAACGAGCAGTACTTC; CDR3 protein: CASGLETPRNEQYF
J gene: TRBJ1-2; V gene: TRBV3-1/TRBV3-2; clone size: -; D gene: TRBD1; CDR3 DNA: TGTGCCAGCAGCCCTCGGGACAGCTATGGCTACACCTTC; CDR3 protein: CASSPRDSYGYTF
J gene: TRBJ2-1; V gene: TRBV18; clone size: -; D gene: -; CDR3 DNA: TGTGCCAGCTCACCAGACCGGGATGAGCAGTTCTTC; CDR3 protein: CASSPDRDEQFF
J gene: TRBJ1-6; V gene: TRBV7-9; clone size: -; D gene: -; CDR3 DNA: TGTGCCAGCAGCCAAGGGACTTATAATTCACCCCTCCACTTT; CDR3 protein: CASSQGTYNSPLHF
J gene: TRBJ1-3; V gene: TRBV6-6; clone size: -; D gene: -; CDR3 DNA: TGTGCCAGCATAAGTGGGGGAAACACCATATATTTT; CDR3 protein: CASISGGNTIYF
J gene: TRBJ2-3; V gene: TRBV6-2/TRBV6-3; clone size: -; D gene: TRBD2; CDR3 DNA: TGTGCCAGCAGTGGGGGGGCTAGCGGGAGAACAGATACGCAGTATTTT; CDR3 protein: CASSGGASGRTDTQYF
J gene: TRBJ1-2; V gene: TRBV4-1; clone size: -; D gene: -; CDR3 DNA: TGCGCCAGCAGCCAAGACAGGGTGAATGGCTACACCTTC; CDR3 protein: CASSQDRVNGYTF
J gene: TRBJ2-1; V gene: TRBV9; clone size: -; D gene: -; CDR3 DNA: TGTGCCAGCAGCGTTTCCCTCTCGGCCCACAATGAGCAGTTCTTC; CDR3 protein: CASSVSLSAHNEQFF
J gene: TRBJ2-6; V gene: TRBV19; clone size: -; D gene: -; CDR3 DNA: TGTGCCAGTACCTATTTGAATGGGGCCAACGTCCTGACTTTC; CDR3 protein: CASTYLNGANVLTF
J gene: TRBJ1-1; V gene: TRBV5-5; clone size: -; D gene: -; CDR3 DNA: TGTGCCAGCAGTAATTTACAGGGTCCATTTCGCATGAACACTGAAGCTTTCTTT; CDR3 protein: CASSNLQGPFRMNTEAFF
J gene: TRBJ1-5; V gene: TRBV19; clone size: -; D gene: -; CDR3 DNA: TGTGCCAGTAGTGCTGCGCGGGATCAGCCCCAGCATTTT; CDR3 protein: CASSAARDQPQHF
J gene: TRBJ2-5; V gene: TRBV4-3; clone size: few; D gene: TRBD2; CDR3 DNA: TGCGCCAGCAGCCAAGATTCGACGGCTAGCGGGAGGGCCTGGGGAGAGACCCAGTACTTC; CDR3 protein: CASSQDSTASGRAWGETQYF
J gene: TRBJ2-2; V gene: TRBV6-5; clone size: -; D gene: -; CDR3 DNA: TGTGCCAGCAGTTATCTTGCGGGGCGCGGGGAGCTGTTTTTT; CDR3 protein: CASSYLAGRGELFF
J gene: TRBJ2-2; V gene: TRBV14; clone size: -; D gene: -; CDR3 DNA: TGTGCCAGCAGCCACATCCCGGGACTGCCCCGGGCCGGGGAGCTGTTTTTT; CDR3 protein: CASSHIPGLPRAGELFF
J gene: TRBJ1-5; V gene: TRBV28; clone size: -; D gene: -; CDR3 DNA: TGTGCCAGCAGCCTAACTTGGGGGGGGATGCTGGATCAGCCCCAGCATTTT; CDR3 protein: CASSLTWGGMLDQPQHF
J gene: TRBJ1-5; V gene: TRBV6-5; clone size: -; D gene: -; CDR3 DNA: TGTGCCAGCAGCAGCAATCAGCCCCAGCATTTT; CDR3 protein: CASSSNQPQHF
J gene: TRBJ2-1; V gene: TRBV11-1; clone size: -; D gene: TRBD2; CDR3 DNA: TGTGCCAGCAGCTTCCTAGCGGGAGCCTACAATGAGCAGTTCTTC; CDR3 protein: CASSFLAGAYNEQFF
J gene: TRBJ1-5; V gene: TRBV9; clone size: -; D gene: -; CDR3 DNA: TGTTGTTTGGTTCAGCCCCAGCATTTT; CDR3 protein: CCLVQPQHF
J gene: TRBJ2-6; V gene: TRBV18; clone size: -; D gene: -; CDR3 DNA: TGTGCCAGCTCACTTTACCGCAGGGGGGTTAGCGACTCTGGGGCCAACGTCCTGACTTTC; CDR3 protein: CASSLYRRGVSDSGANVLTF
J gene: TRBJ2-1; V gene: TRBV2; clone size: -; D gene: TRBD2; CDR3 DNA: TGTGCCAGCAGTGAAGGACTAGCGGGGGGTGTGACCTACAATGAGCAGTTCTTC; CDR3 protein: CASSEGLAGGVTYNEQFF
J gene: TRBJ1-5; V gene: TRBV18; clone size: -; D gene: -; CDR3 DNA: TGTGCCAGCTCACCCGACCTCAATCAGCCCCAGCATTTT; CDR3 protein: CASSPDLNQPQHF
J gene: TRBJ2-1; V gene: TRBV6-2/TRBV6-3; clone size: -; D gene: -; CDR3 DNA: TGTGCCAGCACCCCCTTCGGGGTCTGGAGCAACAATGAGCAGTTCTTC; CDR3 protein: CASTPFGVWSNNEQFF
J gene: TRBJ2-1; V gene: TRBV9; clone size: -; D gene: -; CDR3 DNA: TGTGCCAGCAGCCCTGGAGGGGGGTTTGGGAATGAGCAGTTCTTC; CDR3 protein: CASSPGGGFGNEQFF
J gene: TRBJ1-3; V gene: TRBV20-1; clone size: once; D gene: -; CDR3 DNA: TGCAGTGCTAGTTGGAACTCTGGAAACACCATATATTTT; CDR3 protein: CSASWNSGNTIYF
J gene: TRBJ1-5; V gene: TRBV9; clone size: -; D gene: -; CDR3 DNA: TGTGCCAGCAGCGCCAATGACAGGACCGATCAGCCCCAGCATTTT; CDR3 protein: CASSANDRTDQPQHF
J gene: TRBJ1-2; V gene: TRBV24-1; clone size: -; D gene: -; CDR3 DNA: TGTGCCACCAGTGATTCTCGAGTGGGGGGGACTAATGGCTACACCTTC; CDR3 protein: CATSDSRVGGTNGYTF